Listed below are T cell receptor beta chains from one sample, sequenced in a study of CD4 T cells in relation to SARS-CoV-2 and coronaviruses. Antigen specificity for these receptors is unknown. Clones were read by immunoSEQ multiplex PCR, and TCRdb kept only the in-frame ones, dropping some. Of 18,000 or so clones in the sample, over 65% were seen once. Sequencing was carried out using CD4+ T cells from PBMCs, cultured in vitro. The receptors stem from a human donor in good health. Both conserved end residues are part of each CDR3. The order of the fields is J gene, D gene, V gene, clone size, CDR3 DNA, CDR3 protein. The D gene is left open where the match is weak. For some rows the clone size is stated as once, few or many, or as a class when expanded; others skip it.

j_gene: TRBJ1-2; d_gene: NA; v_gene: TRBV5-6; abundance: NA; CDR3nt: TGTGCCAGCAGCTTTGTTCCAGGGAATGGCTACACCTTC; CDR3aa: CASSFVPGNGYTF
j_gene: TRBJ2-5; d_gene: NA; v_gene: TRBV6-5; abundance: NA; CDR3nt: TGTGCCAGCAGGACACAAGAGACCCAGTACTTC; CDR3aa: CASRTQETQYF
j_gene: TRBJ2-7; d_gene: TRBD1; v_gene: TRBV24-1; abundance: NA; CDR3nt: TGTGCCACCAGTGATTCCGGGACAGATGAGCAGTACTTC; CDR3aa: CATSDSGTDEQYF
j_gene: TRBJ2-7; d_gene: NA; v_gene: TRBV7-8; abundance: NA; CDR3nt: TGTGCCAGCAGCTTCGGACATACCTACGAGCAGTACTTC; CDR3aa: CASSFGHTYEQYF
j_gene: TRBJ1-5; d_gene: NA; v_gene: TRBV12-3/TRBV12-4; abundance: NA; CDR3nt: TGTGCCAGCAGTTTAGCGGGGACTCCCCAGCATTTT; CDR3aa: CASSLAGTPQHF
j_gene: TRBJ2-7; d_gene: TRBD2; v_gene: TRBV5-1; abundance: few; CDR3nt: TGCGCCAGCAGCTTAAGCGGGAGCTCCTACGAGCAGTACTTC; CDR3aa: CASSLSGSSYEQYF
j_gene: TRBJ2-1; d_gene: NA; v_gene: TRBV3-1/TRBV3-2; abundance: NA; CDR3nt: TGTGCCAGCAGCTCGACTGGCGGACCCAACAATGAGCAGTTCTTC; CDR3aa: CASSSTGGPNNEQFF
j_gene: TRBJ2-1; d_gene: TRBD2; v_gene: TRBV4-2; abundance: few; CDR3nt: TGTGCCAGCAGCCAAGATCATAGCGGGAGCAAGTTCTTC; CDR3aa: CASSQDHSGSKFF
j_gene: TRBJ1-2; d_gene: NA; v_gene: TRBV3-1/TRBV3-2; abundance: NA; CDR3nt: TGTGCCAGCAGAAACAGGGATGGCTACACCTTC; CDR3aa: CASRNRDGYTF
j_gene: TRBJ1-2; d_gene: NA; v_gene: TRBV5-8; abundance: NA; CDR3nt: TGTGCCAGCAGCCTACGGCGGCAGCAACTTTATGGCTACACCTTC; CDR3aa: CASSLRRQQLYGYTF
j_gene: TRBJ1-2; d_gene: TRBD1; v_gene: TRBV28; abundance: medium-sized; CDR3nt: TGTGCCAGCAGGCGACAGGGATTCTATGGCTACACCTTC; CDR3aa: CASRRQGFYGYTF
j_gene: TRBJ2-3; d_gene: TRBD2; v_gene: TRBV7-9; abundance: NA; CDR3nt: TGTGCCAGCAGCCCAACTAGCGGGAGAGCAGATACGCAGTATTTT; CDR3aa: CASSPTSGRADTQYF
j_gene: TRBJ1-1; d_gene: NA; v_gene: TRBV4-1; abundance: few; CDR3nt: TGCGCCAGCAGCCAAGATTTCCAGGGCGGTATAAGGGACACTGAAGCTTTCTTT; CDR3aa: CASSQDFQGGIRDTEAFF
j_gene: TRBJ1-2; d_gene: NA; v_gene: TRBV5-5; abundance: once; CDR3nt: TGTGCCAGCAGCGAGGCGGGGCTGCCTGGCTACACCTTC; CDR3aa: CASSEAGLPGYTF
j_gene: TRBJ2-1; d_gene: TRBD1; v_gene: TRBV2; abundance: NA; CDR3nt: TGTGCCAGCAATACAGGGGGAAGTTACAACGATGAGCAGTTCTTC; CDR3aa: CASNTGGSYNDEQFF
j_gene: TRBJ2-7; d_gene: NA; v_gene: TRBV6-2/TRBV6-3; abundance: NA; CDR3nt: TGTGCCAGCAGTTCCAACAGGGACCCCTACGAGCAGTACTTC; CDR3aa: CASSSNRDPYEQYF
j_gene: TRBJ1-5; d_gene: NA; v_gene: TRBV11-2; abundance: NA; CDR3nt: TGTGCCAGCAGCGGACGGCATAGCAATCAGCCCCAGCATTTT; CDR3aa: CASSGRHSNQPQHF
j_gene: TRBJ2-7; d_gene: NA; v_gene: TRBV13; abundance: NA; CDR3nt: TGTGCCAGCACCAATAACTTCAGGAAGACAGGGAGGCACGAGCAGTACTTC; CDR3aa: CASTNNFRKTGRHEQYF
j_gene: TRBJ1-6; d_gene: NA; v_gene: TRBV7-8; abundance: NA; CDR3nt: TGTGCCAGCAGGGGGTTACAGGGATTTTCCTATAATTCACCCCTCCACTTT; CDR3aa: CASRGLQGFSYNSPLHF
j_gene: TRBJ2-2; d_gene: NA; v_gene: TRBV5-1; abundance: NA; CDR3nt: TGCGCCAGCAGCTTGGCTGGAGGTACCGGGGAGCTGTTTTTT; CDR3aa: CASSLAGGTGELFF
j_gene: TRBJ2-1; d_gene: TRBD2; v_gene: TRBV7-3; abundance: once; CDR3nt: TGTGCCAGCAGCAACGGTCCGCGGGAGGGGAAAGGACAGTTCTTC; CDR3aa: CASSNGPREGKGQFF
j_gene: TRBJ1-4; d_gene: TRBD1; v_gene: TRBV28; abundance: NA; CDR3nt: TGTGCCAGCAGTTCAACAGGGGATCCTAATGAAAAACTGTTTTTT; CDR3aa: CASSSTGDPNEKLFF
j_gene: TRBJ2-6; d_gene: NA; v_gene: TRBV29-1; abundance: NA; CDR3nt: TGCAGCGTTGAATTTGCGCGCTCTGGGGCCAACGTCCTGACTTTC; CDR3aa: CSVEFARSGANVLTF
j_gene: TRBJ2-7; d_gene: NA; v_gene: TRBV30; abundance: NA; CDR3nt: TGTGCCTGGAGTGTAACCACCTCTACCAGCTCCTACGAGCAGTACTTC; CDR3aa: CAWSVTTSTSSYEQYF
j_gene: TRBJ2-1; d_gene: TRBD2; v_gene: TRBV18; abundance: once; CDR3nt: TGTGCCAGCTCACCACCGACCGCTAGCGGGGGCGGTGAGCAGTTCTTC; CDR3aa: CASSPPTASGGGEQFF
j_gene: TRBJ1-1; d_gene: TRBD1; v_gene: TRBV18; abundance: NA; CDR3nt: TGTGCCAGCTCAGCCGGGACAGAGAACACTGAAGCTTTCTTT; CDR3aa: CASSAGTENTEAFF
j_gene: TRBJ1-6; d_gene: NA; v_gene: TRBV9; abundance: NA; CDR3nt: TGTGCCAGCAGCGTAGTCAACGAAAGCTCCTATAATTCACCCCTCCACTTT; CDR3aa: CASSVVNESSYNSPLHF
j_gene: TRBJ2-2; d_gene: NA; v_gene: TRBV28; abundance: NA; CDR3nt: TGTGCCAGCAGTTTAGCATCGGGGAGTACCGGGGAGCTGTTTTTT; CDR3aa: CASSLASGSTGELFF
j_gene: TRBJ1-6; d_gene: NA; v_gene: TRBV27; abundance: NA; CDR3nt: TGTGCCAGCAGTACAGGGAATTCACCCCTCCACTTT; CDR3aa: CASSTGNSPLHF
j_gene: TRBJ1-4; d_gene: NA; v_gene: TRBV5-6; abundance: NA; CDR3nt: TGTGCCAGCAGCTCGACGGGGGCTAATGAAAAACTGTTTTTT; CDR3aa: CASSSTGANEKLFF
j_gene: TRBJ2-7; d_gene: TRBD1; v_gene: TRBV5-4; abundance: NA; CDR3nt: TGTGCCAGCAGCGTGGGACAGGGGAACTACGAGCAGTACTTC; CDR3aa: CASSVGQGNYEQYF
j_gene: TRBJ1-1; d_gene: NA; v_gene: TRBV30; abundance: NA; CDR3nt: TGTGCCTGGAGTCCACAGGGCACCTCTGAAGCTTTCTTT; CDR3aa: CAWSPQGTSEAFF
j_gene: TRBJ2-2; d_gene: TRBD1; v_gene: TRBV19; abundance: NA; CDR3nt: TGTGCCAGTAGGAAGGGACAGGGAAACACCGGGGAGCTGTTTTTT; CDR3aa: CASRKGQGNTGELFF
j_gene: TRBJ1-1; d_gene: NA; v_gene: TRBV27; abundance: NA; CDR3nt: TGTGCCAGCAGTTTAGGACACCCTAACACTGAAGCTTTCTTT; CDR3aa: CASSLGHPNTEAFF
j_gene: TRBJ1-5; d_gene: NA; v_gene: TRBV19; abundance: NA; CDR3nt: TGTGCCAGTACCCCAGGAGAGGGTCAGCCCCAGCATTTT; CDR3aa: CASTPGEGQPQHF
j_gene: TRBJ2-5; d_gene: NA; v_gene: TRBV7-3; abundance: once; CDR3nt: TGTGCCAGCAGCAGACAGGGAGGAGAGACCCAGTACTTC; CDR3aa: CASSRQGGETQYF
j_gene: TRBJ2-3; d_gene: NA; v_gene: TRBV6-2/TRBV6-3; abundance: NA; CDR3nt: TGTGCCAGCACCCCGGGGGAGGCCACAGATACGCAGTATTTT; CDR3aa: CASTPGEATDTQYF
j_gene: TRBJ1-2; d_gene: NA; v_gene: TRBV9; abundance: NA; CDR3nt: TGTGCCAGCAGCCAACCAAGCAGCACGGCTGGCTACACCTTC; CDR3aa: CASSQPSSTAGYTF
j_gene: TRBJ1-3; d_gene: TRBD1; v_gene: TRBV10-3; abundance: NA; CDR3nt: TGTGCCATCAGTGAGACAGGGACAGGGGGCATTGGAAACACCATATATTTT; CDR3aa: CAISETGTGGIGNTIYF
j_gene: TRBJ2-7; d_gene: NA; v_gene: TRBV18; abundance: NA; CDR3nt: TGTGCCAGCTCACCACCGTTCGGGGTCTACGAGCAGTACTTC; CDR3aa: CASSPPFGVYEQYF
j_gene: TRBJ2-3; d_gene: TRBD2; v_gene: TRBV5-1; abundance: NA; CDR3nt: TGCGCCAGCAGCTTGGTCCTCGCGGGAGGAGCAGGAGATACGCAGTATTTT; CDR3aa: CASSLVLAGGAGDTQYF
j_gene: TRBJ1-2; d_gene: NA; v_gene: TRBV2; abundance: NA; CDR3nt: TGTGCCAGCAGTCAACGGGAATATGGCTACACCTTC; CDR3aa: CASSQREYGYTF
j_gene: TRBJ1-5; d_gene: TRBD1; v_gene: TRBV19; abundance: NA; CDR3nt: TGTGCCAGTAGGCTGGACAGGGTAGGCAATCAGCCCCAGCATTTT; CDR3aa: CASRLDRVGNQPQHF
j_gene: TRBJ1-1; d_gene: NA; v_gene: TRBV18; abundance: NA; CDR3nt: TGTGCCAGCTCACCCCAGACAGCGAACACTGAAGCTTTCTTT; CDR3aa: CASSPQTANTEAFF
j_gene: TRBJ2-3; d_gene: NA; v_gene: TRBV6-4; abundance: NA; CDR3nt: TGTGCCAGCGGGGCGGGACACACAGATACGCAGTATTTT; CDR3aa: CASGAGHTDTQYF
j_gene: TRBJ2-3; d_gene: NA; v_gene: TRBV5-1; abundance: NA; CDR3nt: TGCGCCAGCAGCTTGGCCTGGTCTGGAGATACGCAGTATTTT; CDR3aa: CASSLAWSGDTQYF
j_gene: TRBJ2-7; d_gene: NA; v_gene: TRBV6-2/TRBV6-3; abundance: NA; CDR3nt: TGTGCCAGCAGTCAGGTAGTGGACGAGCAGTACTTC; CDR3aa: CASSQVVDEQYF
j_gene: TRBJ2-6; d_gene: NA; v_gene: TRBV19; abundance: once; CDR3nt: TGTGCCAGTACCCTCCAGGTCACATCTGGGGCCAACGTCCTGACTTTC; CDR3aa: CASTLQVTSGANVLTF
j_gene: TRBJ2-7; d_gene: NA; v_gene: TRBV18; abundance: NA; CDR3nt: TGTGCCAGCTCACCAGGGCGGCAGTGGGAGCAGTACTTC; CDR3aa: CASSPGRQWEQYF
j_gene: TRBJ2-2; d_gene: NA; v_gene: TRBV5-1; abundance: NA; CDR3nt: TGCGCCAGCAGTTTGCCGGGACCTTTCACCGGGGAGCTGTTTTTT; CDR3aa: CASSLPGPFTGELFF
j_gene: TRBJ1-5; d_gene: NA; v_gene: TRBV19; abundance: few; CDR3nt: TGTGCCAGTAGTGTCTCTGGCTTGGGCAGTTCGAATCAGCCCCAGCATTTT; CDR3aa: CASSVSGLGSSNQPQHF
j_gene: TRBJ1-1; d_gene: TRBD1; v_gene: TRBV30; abundance: NA; CDR3nt: TGTGCCTGGAAGAGGACAGGGCCCCTTTTCTTT; CDR3aa: CAWKRTGPLFF
j_gene: TRBJ2-1; d_gene: TRBD2; v_gene: TRBV7-9; abundance: few; CDR3nt: TGTGCCAGCAGACCTCACCCGGGACTACAAAACAATGAGCAGTTCTTC; CDR3aa: CASRPHPGLQNNEQFF
j_gene: TRBJ1-2; d_gene: TRBD1; v_gene: TRBV27; abundance: NA; CDR3nt: TGTGCCAGCAGTCCCTACGAGGGAGGGGGCTGGGGCACTATGCGTGGCTACACCTTC; CDR3aa: CASSPYEGGGWGTMRGYTF
j_gene: TRBJ2-1; d_gene: NA; v_gene: TRBV24-1; abundance: NA; CDR3nt: TGTGCCACCAGTGATTCCGGGCTCCTAAACAATGAGCAGTTCTTC; CDR3aa: CATSDSGLLNNEQFF